Listed below are T cell receptor beta chains from one sample, sequenced in a study of OX40 agonist ivuxolimab in advanced cancers. Libraries were prepared by immunoSEQ multiplex PCR; TCRdb keeps only in-frame clonotypes and omits some of them. The sample lists some 130,000 clones, less than 95% occurring once. The sequencing here drew on CD4+ or CD8+ T cells sorted from blood, taken in a trial of the OX40 agonist ivuxolimab. Source of these receptors: an adult with an advanced solid tumor such as melanoma, head and neck, liver or kidney cancer. CDR3s include the opening cysteine and the closing phenylalanine or tryptophan. The order of the fields is D gene, J gene, V gene, clone size, CDR3 DNA, CDR3 protein. The D gene is left open where the match is weak. Clone size is given for some rows only: seen once, a few or many times, or a class if the clone is expanded.

D gene: -; J gene: TRBJ1-4; V gene: TRBV4-3; clone size: once; CDR3 DNA: TGCGCCAGCAGCCAAGACGGATCAACTAATGAAAAACTGTTTTTT; CDR3 protein: CASSQDGSTNEKLFF
D gene: -; J gene: TRBJ2-2; V gene: TRBV29-1; clone size: -; CDR3 DNA: TGCAGCGTTGGTTATCCCGGGGAGCTGTTTTTT; CDR3 protein: CSVGYPGELFF
D gene: TRBD1; J gene: TRBJ2-5; V gene: TRBV7-2; clone size: -; CDR3 DNA: TGTGCCACTAAACAGGGGGCCCAAGAGACCCAGTACTTC; CDR3 protein: CATKQGAQETQYF
D gene: -; J gene: TRBJ1-1; V gene: TRBV18; clone size: -; CDR3 DNA: TGTGCCAGCTCACGTGACAGAGACACTGAAGCTTTCTTT; CDR3 protein: CASSRDRDTEAFF
D gene: -; J gene: TRBJ2-7; V gene: TRBV19; clone size: once; CDR3 DNA: TGTGCCAGTAGTATAGATGGGAAGGGGAGGTACGAGCAGTACTTC; CDR3 protein: CASSIDGKGRYEQYF
D gene: -; J gene: TRBJ2-7; V gene: TRBV27; clone size: once; CDR3 DNA: TGTGCCAGCTCCTTGGCAGGGCCCGACTACGAGCAGTACTTC; CDR3 protein: CASSLAGPDYEQYF
D gene: TRBD1; J gene: TRBJ2-2; V gene: TRBV15; clone size: -; CDR3 DNA: TGTGCCACCAGCAGACAGGGGGCCGACACCGGGGAGCTGTTTTTT; CDR3 protein: CATSRQGADTGELFF
D gene: -; J gene: TRBJ2-1; V gene: TRBV2; clone size: -; CDR3 DNA: TGTGCCAGCACACAGGGCCCCTACAATGAGCAGTTCTTC; CDR3 protein: CASTQGPYNEQFF
D gene: -; J gene: TRBJ1-4; V gene: TRBV2; clone size: -; CDR3 DNA: TGTGCCAGCAGTGAAGCTGGCAGTGCAGAAAAACTGTTTTTT; CDR3 protein: CASSEAGSAEKLFF
D gene: TRBD1; J gene: TRBJ1-5; V gene: TRBV11-2; clone size: -; CDR3 DNA: TGTGCCAGCAGCTCACAGGGGGCAGGTCAGCCCCAGCATTTT; CDR3 protein: CASSSQGAGQPQHF
D gene: TRBD2; J gene: TRBJ2-2; V gene: TRBV5-4; clone size: -; CDR3 DNA: TGTGCCAGCAGCTCCGGGACTAGCGGGAGATCGAACACCGGGGAGCTGTTTTTT; CDR3 protein: CASSSGTSGRSNTGELFF
D gene: TRBD2; J gene: TRBJ2-1; V gene: TRBV28; clone size: -; CDR3 DNA: TGTGCCAGCCAGAGCGGGAGGAGCGATGAGCAGTTCTTC; CDR3 protein: CASQSGRSDEQFF
D gene: -; J gene: TRBJ1-5; V gene: TRBV19; clone size: -; CDR3 DNA: TGTGCCAGTAGCGACAGGTTGGGGGTTGTCAGTCAGCCCCAGCATTTT; CDR3 protein: CASSDRLGVVSQPQHF
D gene: TRBD1; J gene: TRBJ1-5; V gene: TRBV19; clone size: -; CDR3 DNA: TGTGCCAGTAGTATACAGGGGGGGAATCAGCCCCAGCATTTT; CDR3 protein: CASSIQGGNQPQHF
D gene: TRBD1; J gene: TRBJ1-1; V gene: TRBV5-1; clone size: -; CDR3 DNA: TGCGCCAGCAGCTTCACAGGGGAGGAAGCTTTCTTT; CDR3 protein: CASSFTGEEAFF
D gene: TRBD2; J gene: TRBJ2-2; V gene: TRBV7-9; clone size: -; CDR3 DNA: TGTGCCAGCAGCTTAGGTGGGACTAGCGGGAGAAAGGACACCGGGGAGCTGTTTTTT; CDR3 protein: CASSLGGTSGRKDTGELFF
D gene: TRBD2; J gene: TRBJ2-7; V gene: TRBV6-5; clone size: -; CDR3 DNA: TGTGCCAGCAGTAGGGGACTAGCGAGCTACGAGCAGTACTTC; CDR3 protein: CASSRGLASYEQYF
D gene: -; J gene: TRBJ1-1; V gene: TRBV28; clone size: once; CDR3 DNA: TGTGCCACCCGTGGGGAGAACACTGAAGCTTTCTTT; CDR3 protein: CATRGENTEAFF
D gene: -; J gene: TRBJ1-3; V gene: TRBV6-5; clone size: -; CDR3 DNA: TGTGCCAGCAGTTACTTTCAGGGGTACGGAAACACCATATATTTT; CDR3 protein: CASSYFQGYGNTIYF
D gene: -; J gene: TRBJ2-1; V gene: TRBV5-1; clone size: -; CDR3 DNA: TGCGCCAGCAAGCGGCGGGATAGCGGCCCCGACAATGAGCAGTTCTTC; CDR3 protein: CASKRRDSGPDNEQFF
D gene: TRBD2; J gene: TRBJ2-3; V gene: TRBV5-1; clone size: -; CDR3 DNA: TGCGCCAGCAGCTCCTCTACCGGGACTAGCGGCACAGATACGCAGTATTTT; CDR3 protein: CASSSSTGTSGTDTQYF
D gene: -; J gene: TRBJ2-7; V gene: TRBV7-2; clone size: -; CDR3 DNA: TGTGCCAGCAGCTTGGGGGGAGCGACCTACGAGCAGTACTTC; CDR3 protein: CASSLGGATYEQYF
D gene: -; J gene: TRBJ1-5; V gene: TRBV28; clone size: -; CDR3 DNA: TGTGCCAGCAGCTCTTTTGTCCAGGGTAGAGGGCCCCAGCATTTT; CDR3 protein: CASSSFVQGRGPQHF
D gene: TRBD2; J gene: TRBJ2-7; V gene: TRBV10-2; clone size: -; CDR3 DNA: TGCGCCAGCAGGCCTGAGGCGGGAGGCAACGAGCAGTACTTC; CDR3 protein: CASRPEAGGNEQYF
D gene: TRBD1; J gene: TRBJ2-7; V gene: TRBV11-3; clone size: -; CDR3 DNA: TGTGCCAGCAGCTTAGGGACAGGGATCCGCGACGAGCAGTACTTC; CDR3 protein: CASSLGTGIRDEQYF
D gene: TRBD1; J gene: TRBJ2-3; V gene: TRBV5-1; clone size: -; CDR3 DNA: TGCGCCAGCAGCTTGACAGGGGGTGTTGGCACAGATACGCAGTATTTT; CDR3 protein: CASSLTGGVGTDTQYF
D gene: TRBD1; J gene: TRBJ2-1; V gene: TRBV7-2; clone size: -; CDR3 DNA: TGTGCCAGCAGCTCTAGGGGCGGGACAGGGAGTGGCAATGAGCAGTTCTTC; CDR3 protein: CASSSRGGTGSGNEQFF
D gene: TRBD2; J gene: TRBJ2-7; V gene: TRBV5-1; clone size: -; CDR3 DNA: TGCGCCAGCAGCGACTCTAGCGGGAGCTACGAGCAGTACTTC; CDR3 protein: CASSDSSGSYEQYF
D gene: -; J gene: TRBJ1-2; V gene: TRBV7-9; clone size: -; CDR3 DNA: TGTGCCAGCGGAGACCAGAACTATGGCTACACCTTC; CDR3 protein: CASGDQNYGYTF
D gene: TRBD1; J gene: TRBJ1-1; V gene: TRBV18; clone size: -; CDR3 DNA: TGTGCCAGCTCACCACTGGACAGGGAGAACACTGAAGCTTTCTTT; CDR3 protein: CASSPLDRENTEAFF
D gene: -; J gene: TRBJ1-3; V gene: TRBV11-1; clone size: -; CDR3 DNA: TGTGCCAGCAGCTTTGCCCATCGGGGCGCTGGAAACACCATATATTTT; CDR3 protein: CASSFAHRGAGNTIYF
D gene: TRBD2; J gene: TRBJ2-1; V gene: TRBV10-3; clone size: -; CDR3 DNA: TGTGCCATCAGTGAAAGGACTAGCGGCAATGAGCAGTTCTTC; CDR3 protein: CAISERTSGNEQFF
D gene: -; J gene: TRBJ2-5; V gene: TRBV18; clone size: -; CDR3 DNA: TGTGCCAGCTCACCATTGGGAATTGGAAGGGAGACCCAGTACTTC; CDR3 protein: CASSPLGIGRETQYF
D gene: -; J gene: TRBJ2-2; V gene: TRBV25-1; clone size: -; CDR3 DNA: TGTGCCAGCAAAGGCAGGGACACCGGGGAGCTGTTTTTT; CDR3 protein: CASKGRDTGELFF
D gene: TRBD1; J gene: TRBJ2-4; V gene: TRBV5-1; clone size: -; CDR3 DNA: TGCGCCAGCAGCTTGGTTCAGGGGGCTAACATTCAGTACTTC; CDR3 protein: CASSLVQGANIQYF
D gene: TRBD2; J gene: TRBJ2-1; V gene: TRBV6-1; clone size: -; CDR3 DNA: TGTGCCAGCACCTCGGGGGGACTGGGGGGGAATGAGCAGTTCTTC; CDR3 protein: CASTSGGLGGNEQFF
D gene: TRBD2; J gene: TRBJ2-1; V gene: TRBV28; clone size: -; CDR3 DNA: TGTGCCAGCAGACCCGGGACTAGCGGGGTCTGGTCGCAGTTCTTC; CDR3 protein: CASRPGTSGVWSQFF
D gene: TRBD1; J gene: TRBJ1-2; V gene: TRBV28; clone size: -; CDR3 DNA: TGTGCCAGCAGACCGGGACAGGACTATGGCTACACCTTC; CDR3 protein: CASRPGQDYGYTF
D gene: TRBD2; J gene: TRBJ2-7; V gene: TRBV19; clone size: once; CDR3 DNA: TGTGCCAGTAGTAAACGGGGGGACGAGCAGTACTTC; CDR3 protein: CASSKRGDEQYF
D gene: -; J gene: TRBJ2-1; V gene: TRBV7-3; clone size: -; CDR3 DNA: TGTGCCAGCAGCCCCAGTAGCGTGGCTTACAATGAGCAGTTCTTC; CDR3 protein: CASSPSSVAYNEQFF
D gene: -; J gene: TRBJ2-7; V gene: TRBV5-1; clone size: -; CDR3 DNA: TGCGCCAGCAGCTCCCCGGACTACGAGCAGTACTTC; CDR3 protein: CASSSPDYEQYF
D gene: -; J gene: TRBJ1-1; V gene: TRBV5-1; clone size: -; CDR3 DNA: TGCGCCAGCAGCTCAACCGGGGGCGAGGACACTGAAGCTTTCTTT; CDR3 protein: CASSSTGGEDTEAFF
D gene: -; J gene: TRBJ1-5; V gene: TRBV28; clone size: once; CDR3 DNA: TGTGCCAGCAGTTTACATGCCCGGGAGGGACAGCCCCAGCATTTT; CDR3 protein: CASSLHAREGQPQHF
D gene: -; J gene: TRBJ2-7; V gene: TRBV30; clone size: -; CDR3 DNA: TGTGCCTGGAGTGGCCCCTACGAACAGTACTTC; CDR3 protein: CAWSGPYEQYF
D gene: -; J gene: TRBJ1-2; V gene: TRBV4-3; clone size: -; CDR3 DNA: TGCGCCAGCAGCCTTGGACAGTCGAACTATGGCTACACCTTC; CDR3 protein: CASSLGQSNYGYTF
D gene: TRBD2; J gene: TRBJ2-4; V gene: TRBV28; clone size: -; CDR3 DNA: TGTGCCAGCAGTTTGACCCAAGCGGGATCCGGAAACATTCAGTACTTC; CDR3 protein: CASSLTQAGSGNIQYF